Listed below are T cell receptor beta chains from one sample, sequenced in a study of human T cells and chemical hapten exposure. In TCRdb, the RACE reads were re-called with MiXCR into one record per CDR3 protein. This table has about 47,000 distinct CDR3 sequences, about 3.7% appearing once. Sequencing was carried out using whole blood. The receptors derive from a human donor in good health. Some clones in this sample may be carry-over from other donors' samples. The CDR3 runs from the conserved cysteine through the conserved F or W. A D gene is named only where the DNA matches it firmly. Where a row states a size, it is once, few, many or the class of an expanded clone; other rows omit it.

j_gene: TRBJ2-3; abundance: many; d_gene: -; v_gene: TRBV6-5; CDR3nt: TGTGCCAGCCAAAGGCGACAGAGCACAGATACGCAGTATTTT; CDR3aa: CASQRRQSTDTQYF
j_gene: TRBJ1-2; abundance: many; d_gene: TRBD1; v_gene: TRBV7-9; CDR3nt: TGTGCCAGCAGCTTTGTACAGGGGGATGGCTACACCTTC; CDR3aa: CASSFVQGDGYTF
j_gene: TRBJ1-6; abundance: many; d_gene: TRBD1; v_gene: TRBV7-9; CDR3nt: TGTGCCAGCAGCCAGACAGGGGGCAGCTCACCCCTCCACTTT; CDR3aa: CASSQTGGSSPLHF
j_gene: TRBJ2-7; abundance: many; d_gene: -; v_gene: TRBV4-1; CDR3nt: TGCGCCAGCAGCCAACCGACGGCGGGGCGCTCCTACGAGCAGTACTTC; CDR3aa: CASSQPTAGRSYEQYF
j_gene: TRBJ2-1; abundance: many; d_gene: TRBD1; v_gene: TRBV14; CDR3nt: TGTGCCAGCAGCCAACTGGACAGGGGACCCTACAATGAGCAGTTCTTC; CDR3aa: CASSQLDRGPYNEQFF
j_gene: TRBJ2-7; abundance: many; d_gene: TRBD2; v_gene: TRBV4-1; CDR3nt: TGCGCCAGCAGCCCGGGACTAGCGGGAATACCCTCCTACGAGCAGTACTTC; CDR3aa: CASSPGLAGIPSYEQYF
j_gene: TRBJ2-5; abundance: -; d_gene: TRBD1; v_gene: TRBV7-7; CDR3nt: TGTGCTAGCAGCCCCGACAGGGGAGGAGAGACCCAGTACTTC; CDR3aa: CASSPDRGGETQYF
j_gene: TRBJ2-4; abundance: few; d_gene: TRBD2; v_gene: TRBV6-2/TRBV6-3; CDR3nt: TGTGCCAGCAGCACGAGTAGCGGGAGTGGGCCAGGCAAAAACATTCAGTACTTC; CDR3aa: CASSTSSGSGPGKNIQYF
j_gene: TRBJ2-7; abundance: -; d_gene: TRBD2; v_gene: TRBV4-1; CDR3nt: TGCGCCAGCAGCCAAGCAGCTAGCGGGGGCTCCTACGAGCAGTACTTC; CDR3aa: CASSQAASGGSYEQYF
j_gene: TRBJ2-1; abundance: many; d_gene: -; v_gene: TRBV7-2; CDR3nt: TGTGCCAGCAGCTTAGAGGCTCTGACTAGTTCCGCGCAGTTCTTC; CDR3aa: CASSLEALTSSAQFF
j_gene: TRBJ2-3; abundance: few; d_gene: TRBD2; v_gene: TRBV6-8; CDR3nt: TGTGCCAGCAGAACTGCCCAGCGGGAGCGCTCCCACCCAGATACGCAGTATTTT; CDR3aa: CASRTAQRERSHPDTQYF
j_gene: TRBJ2-5; abundance: -; d_gene: TRBD2; v_gene: TRBV11-2; CDR3nt: TGTGCCAGCAGCTTAGCGTGGCTAGCGGAAGAAAAAGAGACCCAGTACTTC; CDR3aa: CASSLAWLAEEKETQYF
j_gene: TRBJ2-1; abundance: few; d_gene: -; v_gene: TRBV27; CDR3nt: TGTGCCAGCAGTTTATCGTTTGCAGGGGAGTCTTTCTTC; CDR3aa: CASSLSFAGESFF
j_gene: TRBJ1-5; abundance: many; d_gene: TRBD1; v_gene: TRBV20-1; CDR3nt: TGCAGTGCTAGGGGACAGGTTAGCAATCAGCCCCAGCATTTT; CDR3aa: CSARGQVSNQPQHF
j_gene: TRBJ2-1; abundance: -; d_gene: -; v_gene: TRBV1; CDR3nt: TGCACCAGCGGGATCCACACCGGGACTAGCAGATACAATGAGCAGTTCTTC; CDR3aa: CTSGIHTGTSRYNEQFF
j_gene: TRBJ1-5; abundance: many; d_gene: -; v_gene: TRBV6-6; CDR3nt: TGTGCCAGCAGCCTAGTTCCGATTGGGGGGGTCGGCAATCAGCCCCAGCATTTT; CDR3aa: CASSLVPIGGVGNQPQHF
j_gene: TRBJ2-3; abundance: many; d_gene: TRBD2; v_gene: TRBV28; CDR3nt: TGTGCCAGCAGCCAAAGGAGGAGCGGGAGAACAGATACGCAGTATTTT; CDR3aa: CASSQRRSGRTDTQYF
j_gene: TRBJ2-4; abundance: many; d_gene: -; v_gene: TRBV18; CDR3nt: TGTGCCAGCTCACCATGGGGAAATCTAGCCAAAAACATTCAGTACTTC; CDR3aa: CASSPWGNLAKNIQYF
j_gene: TRBJ2-1; abundance: many; d_gene: TRBD2; v_gene: TRBV29-1; CDR3nt: TGCAGCGTTGAGCGGCTAGCGGGAGGTACTAGCTACAATGAGCAGTTCTTC; CDR3aa: CSVERLAGGTSYNEQFF
j_gene: TRBJ1-5; abundance: many; d_gene: -; v_gene: TRBV20-1; CDR3nt: TGCAGTGCTGCCGTTGGTGTGATTAATCAGCCCCAGCATTTT; CDR3aa: CSAAVGVINQPQHF
j_gene: TRBJ2-3; abundance: many; d_gene: -; v_gene: TRBV24-1; CDR3nt: TGTGCCACCAGTGATTTGTGGCAGCGGGCCGATTCTAGCACAGATACGCAGTATTTT; CDR3aa: CATSDLWQRADSSTDTQYF